Below are 14 T cell receptor beta chains sequenced from a single sample in a study of blood T cell repertoires in COVID-19. The table came from immunoSEQ multiplex PCR; TCRdb's copy has only in-frame clones and leaves some out. There are around 450,000 clones in the sample; around 89% occur only once, and over 4% lies in the top ten. The sample taken for sequencing was peripheral blood. The receptors originated from a woman in her twenties or thirties with acute or convalescent COVID-19.

The chain combines TRBV27 with TRBJ1-2, with 9 bases fitting TRBD1. This CDR3 region has 14 residues. The J segment lost 4 bases and the V segment lost 5 bases, leaving 5 bases of the junction unmatched. Germline-derived CDR1 and CDR2 are MNHEY and SMNVEV (reference sequence). The CDR3, as DNA: TGTGCCAGCAGTCAACAGGGGGCGGCCTATGGCTACACCTTC. It is translated as CASSQQGAAYGYTF.

This clone was counted a few times. The chain has TRBV19 and TRBJ2-2; D gene unclear. The V gene lost 6 bases and the J gene lost 5 bases, with 10 bases spanning the gap. The CDR3 runs 13 residues. From germline, CDR1 is LNHDA and CDR2 SQIVND (reference sequence). CDR3 residues: CASSLSETGELFF. The CDR3 bases are TGTGCCAGTAGCCTGTCAGAAACCGGGGAGCTGTTTTTT.

J is TRBJ2-1 and V is TRBV5-1, with TRBD1 matching over 7 bases. CDR3 length: 14 amino acids. V lost 4 bases to trimming and J lost 3 bases; unmatched junction nucleotides: 4. The germline V gene has CDR1 SGHRS and CDR2 YFSETQ. The CDR3 loop is CASSTGQSYNEQFF. The DNA of the CDR3 is TGCGCCAGCAGCACGGGACAGAGCTACAATGAGCAGTTCTTC.

Here the CDR3 DNA reads TGTGCCACCAGTACCGCTAGCGTAAATGAGCAGTTCTTC. Protein: CATSTASVNEQFF. This rearrangement joins TRBV24-1 to TRBJ2-1; D might be TRBD2 (6 bases). This CDR3 spans 13 amino acids. CDR1 is KGHDR and CDR2 is SFDVKD in the germline V gene. Trimming removed 6 bases from V and 7 bases from J, with 12 bases in between.

The genes are TRBV4-1 and TRBJ2-3, with 9 bases lining up with TRBD2. There are 16 residues in the CDR3. Germline loops: CDR1 MGHRA, CDR2 YSYEKL. The trim removed 6 bases at V and 2 bases at J, leaving 9 bases unmatched. CDR3 in amino acids: CASSHPSGEITDTQYF. The CDR3 DNA sequence: TGCGCCAGCAGTCATCCTAGCGGGGAAATCACAGATACGCAGTATTTT.

This CDR3 reads CASSVPGQSYNEQFF. CDR3 bases: TGCGCCAGCAGCGTGCCGGGACAGTCCTACAATGAGCAGTTCTTC. V gene TRBV5-1 combines with J gene TRBJ2-1; 7 nucleotides line up with TRBD1. V trimming: 4 bases; J trimming: 1 base; junction bases outside the gene matches: 5. CDR3 length: 15 amino acids. The V gene's germline CDR1 is SGHRS and CDR2 YFSETQ.

The chain recombines TRBV4-2 with TRBJ2-7; 7 bases fit TRBD2. Germline-derived CDR1 and CDR2 are LGHNA and YNFKEQ. The CDR3 contains 19 residues. V lost 3 bases, J lost 4 bases, and 21 bases stayed unmatched. Here the CDR3 reads CASSQESGTLLGGSYEQYF. DNA for the CDR3: TGTGCCAGCAGCCAGGAATCCGGGACCCTGTTGGGGGGGTCGTACGAGCAGTACTTC.

The CDR3 is CASSLGDSRNQPQHF. The DNA for the CDR3 is TGTGCCAGCAGCTTAGGCGACAGCCGCAATCAGCCCCAGCATTTT. The J gene is TRBJ1-5, the V gene TRBV11-2; weak D call: TRBD1 (5 bases). Trimming stripped 1 base from V and 2 bases from J, with 9 bases between. The CDR3 runs to 15 residues. Germline CDR1 is SGHAT and CDR2 is FQNNGV. The entire variable domain, with the rest obtained from reference TRBV11-2 and TRBJ1-5, is as follows: EAGVAQSPRYKIIEKRQSVAFWCNPISGHATLYWYQQILGQGPKLLIQFQNNGVVDDSQLPKDRFSAERLKGVDSTLKIQPAKLEDSAVYLCASSLGDSRNQPQHFGDGTRLSIL.

The chain couples TRBV7-9 to TRBJ1-3, with D possibly being TRBD1 (5 bases). V was cut by 1 base and J by 0 bases, with 7 bases left in between. Germline V CDR1 and CDR2: SEHNR, FQNEAQ (reference sequence). This CDR3 contains 15 residues. CDR3 in amino acids: CASSLGGFSGNTIYF. CDR3 DNA: TGTGCCAGCAGCTTAGGGGGCTTCTCTGGAAACACCATATATTTT.

This sequence joins TRBV9 and TRBJ2-7; 7 positions agree with TRBD1. The CDR3 contains 15 residues. Germline V CDR1 and CDR2: SGDLS, YYNGEE. Trimming removed 0 bases from V and 7 bases from J; junction bases left unmatched: 10. The CDR3 DNA is TGTGCCAGCAGCGTAGGACAGGGTTCCATGGGGGAGCAGTACTTC. As protein: CASSVGQGSMGEQYF.

V gene TRBV2 combines with J gene TRBJ2-5; possibly TRBD2 for D (5 bases). The CDR3 length is 12 residues. The V end was cut by 4 bases, the J end by 4 bases, with 7 bases between. Germline values: CDR1 SNHLY, CDR2 FYNNEI. Here the CDR3 DNA reads TGTGCCAGCAGTGCTCTAGCAGAGACCCAGTACTTC. Its protein product is CASSALAETQYF.

This chain links TRBV3-1 (or the pseudogene TRBV3-2) with TRBJ1-6, with D possibly being TRBD1 (5 bases). Germline CDR1 is LGHDT and CDR2 is YNNKEL (reference sequence). The V gene lost 3 bases and the J gene lost 6 bases, with 9 bases spanning the gap. CDR3 length equals 14 residues. The CDR3, as DNA: TGTGCCAGCAGCCAGGACACGGTTAATTCACCCCTCCACTTT. Its protein is CASSQDTVNSPLHF.

The chain employs TRBV2 and TRBJ1-1, with D perhaps TRBD1 (6 bases). The ends were cut back, 4 bases at V and 3 bases at J, with 30 bases in the middle. The CDR3 spans 20 residues. Germline V gene data show CDR1 as SNHLY and CDR2 as FYNNEI. The CDR3 loop reads CASSAAHLQGTTERDTEAFF. The CDR3 DNA is TGTGCCAGCAGTGCCGCACACCTACAGGGTACGACGGAAAGGGACACTGAAGCTTTCTTT.

In this sample, this clone turned up once. This sequence joins TRBV28 and TRBJ2-7; 8 bases agree with TRBD1. There are 13 residues in the CDR3. Germline CDR1 reads MDHEN; CDR2 reads SYDVKM. V dropped 2 bases and J dropped 3; count of bases not matched to a gene: 0. The CDR3 here is CASSLGTGYEQYF. The CDR3 DNA is TGTGCCAGCAGTTTAGGGACAGGCTACGAGCAGTACTTC.